This T cell receptor beta chain was identified in a study of molecular identifiers for immune sequencing clone quantification. Study at large: With replicates, the RNA of about 19,000 or 110,000 naive CD8 cells was split five ways and four were sequenced.

TCRdb passed the PCR reads through MiXCR, listing each CDR3 protein once. Among approximately 320,000 distinct CDR3 sequences, roughly a quarter were seen once, and the ten largest hold about 0.71%. The CD8+CD4-CCR7+CD45RA+ phenotype defined the sorted naive CD8 T cells. General observations from the study: Among 850,000 to 1,000,000 naive cells, spiked Jurkat TCR RNA from a single cell was reportedly detectable.

The ends were cut back, 5 bases at V and 5 bases at J, with 13 bases in the middle. The CDR3 is 14 residues long. The germline V gene encodes CDR1 SEHNR and CDR2 FQNEAQ (reference sequence). This clonotype turned up a few times. Its matching antigen is unknown. Source material: naive CD8+ T cells from blood, with Jurkat cell RNA spiked in. Subset of the sample: FACS-sorted CD8+CD4-CCR7+CD45RA+ naive T cells. The source is a human donor in good health. Some libraries in this study had Jurkat cell RNA spiked in. The chain has TRBV7-9 and TRBJ2-1, with D possibly TRBD2 on 5 matching bases. CDR3 nucleotides: TGTGCCAGCAGCCCGGGGAATGGCAACAATGAGCAGTTCTTC. Translation gives CASSPGNGNNEQFF. Using reference TRBV7-9 and TRBJ2-1 for the parts outside the CDR3, the full variable domain is DTGVSQNPRHKITKRGQNVTFRCDPISEHNRLYWYRQTLGQGPEFLTYFQNEAQLEKSRLLSDRFSAERPKGSFSTLEIQRTEQGDSAMYLCASSPGNGNNEQFFGPGTRLTVL.